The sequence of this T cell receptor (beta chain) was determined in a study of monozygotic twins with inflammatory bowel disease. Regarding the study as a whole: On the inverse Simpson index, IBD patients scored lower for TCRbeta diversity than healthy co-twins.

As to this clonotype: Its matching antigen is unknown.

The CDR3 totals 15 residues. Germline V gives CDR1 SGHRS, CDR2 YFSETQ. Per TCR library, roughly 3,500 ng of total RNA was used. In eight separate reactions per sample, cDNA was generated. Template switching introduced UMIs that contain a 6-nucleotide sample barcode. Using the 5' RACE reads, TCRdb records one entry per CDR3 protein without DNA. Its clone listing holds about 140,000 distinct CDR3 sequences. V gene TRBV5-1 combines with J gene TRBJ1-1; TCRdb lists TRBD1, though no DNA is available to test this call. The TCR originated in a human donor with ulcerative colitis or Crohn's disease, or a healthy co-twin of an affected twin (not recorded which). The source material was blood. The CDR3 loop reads CASSPVTGRVTEAFF.